These 5 T cell receptor beta chains originate from one sample sequenced in a study of blood T cell repertoires in COVID-19. Assay used: immunoSEQ multiplex PCR; TCRdb lists only in-frame clones, some missing. This sample carries about 37,000 clones, around nine tenths of them seen once, and the ten largest clones take roughly 10%. Sequenced material: peripheral blood. All receptors come from a man aged 60-69 years with active COVID-19.

V usage is TRBV5-5 and J usage is TRBJ2-7; maybe TRBD1 (5 bases). V was clipped by 2 bases and J by 2 bases, with 8 bases between them. Germline V CDR1 and CDR2: SGHKS, YYEKEE (reference sequence). The CDR3 contains 13 residues. CDR3 residues: CASSLDSAYEQYF. For the CDR3, the DNA is TGTGCCAGCAGCTTAGACAGCGCCTACGAGCAGTACTTC.

The chain carries TRBV7-3 and TRBJ2-1; D is undetermined. This CDR3 has 14 residues. With 0 bases removed from V and 2 bases from J, the gap between germline ends came to 5 bases. The germline V gene has CDR1 SGHTA and CDR2 FQGTGA. The CDR3: CASSLTGAYNEQFF. CDR3 in DNA: TGTGCCAGCAGCTTAACCGGAGCCTACAATGAGCAGTTCTTC.

The chain couples TRBV25-1 to TRBJ1-6, with TRBD1 identical over 9 bases. CDR3 length: 14 amino acids. The trim removed 8 bases at V and 7 bases at J, leaving 6 bases unmatched. Germline V gene lookup returns CDR1 MGHDK and CDR2 SYGVNS. The CDR3 reads CASHQQGANSPLHF. The CDR3 coding sequence is TGTGCCAGCCATCAACAGGGGGCGAATTCACCCCTCCACTTT.

The chain couples TRBV5-4 to TRBJ2-7; D perhaps matches TRBD2 (5 bases). Germline loops: CDR1 SGHNT, CDR2 YYREEE (reference sequence). The CDR3 contains 16 residues. V was trimmed by 0 bases and J by 0 bases, leaving 13 bases between them. The DNA for the CDR3 is TGTGCCAGCAGCTTGGCAATGGCGGGTCGCTCCTACGAGCAGTACTTC. This translates into CASSLAMAGRSYEQYF. The full variable domain, rest sourced from reference TRBV5-4 and TRBJ2-7, is ETGVTQSPTHLIKTRGQQVTLRCSSQSGHNTVSWYQQALGQGPQFIFQYYREEENGRGNFPPRFSGLQFPNYSSELNVNALELDDSALYLCASSLAMAGRSYEQYFGPGTRLTVT.

J is TRBJ2-7 and V is TRBV19; 11 bases are a match to TRBD2. The V segment lost 5 bases and the J segment 3 bases; nucleotides outside the gene matches: 6. The CDR3 is made up of 15 amino acids. Germline values: CDR1 LNHDA, CDR2 SQIVND (reference sequence). The CDR3 nucleotides are TGTGCCAGTAGTGATACTAGCGGGGGCAACTACGAGCAGTACTTC. Translation: CASSDTSGGNYEQYF.